One sample yielded the 11 T cell receptor beta chains listed below, sequenced in a study of human T cells and chemical hapten exposure (dated by TCRdb to the early 2020s). Interpreted using the paper, the time point label stands for: pre-sensitization, week 0. According to the study, the label for this sample's treatment or condition signals: therapeutic diphenylcyclopropenone sensitization with weekly scalp DPC. Libraries were built with RACE. TCRdb shows the sequencer as NextSeq 500. TCRdb passed the public sequencing reads through fastp at Q25 and MiXCR, retaining productive beta sequences. Merged by CDR3 protein, the rows form single entries marked with the most common genes and DNA. For this sample there are tens of thousands of distinct CDR3 sequences; roughly a tenth appear just once. The ten biggest clones cover around 6.3% of the sample. This sample comprised whole blood, obtained in connection with sensitization to the hapten diphenylcyclopropenone (DPC). The receptors here all came from a man aged 25-45 years with alopecia areata. Some clones in this sample may be carry-over from other donors' samples.

This clonotype was counted a few times. The rearrangement uses TRBV9 and TRBJ2-1; D is unresolved. CDR1 and CDR2 (germline): SGDLS, YYNGEE. V lost 1 base and J 6 bases, leaving 8 bases between the germline ends. The CDR3 consists of 13 residues. The CDR3 loop is CASSVSASNEQFF. The CDR3, as DNA: TGTGCCAGCAGCGTATCAGCAAGCAATGAGCAGTTCTTC.

This clonotype was observed many times. The V and J genes are TRBV19 and TRBJ1-5; D is unclear. Trimming pared 4 bases from V and 3 bases from J, leaving 4 bases between. The CDR3 is 12 amino acids. CDR1 is LNHDA, CDR2 SQIVND, per germline (reference sequence). CDR3 DNA sequence: TGTGCCAGTAGTAGGCTCAATCAGCCCCAGCATTTT. This encodes CASSRLNQPQHF.

At least ten counts were recorded for this clonotype. The rearrangement joins TRBV20-1 to TRBJ2-3; D unclear. The V gene lost 7 bases and the J gene lost 4 bases, with 9 bases spanning the gap. The length of the CDR3 is 11 residues. In germline, CDR1 is DFQATT, CDR2 SNEGSKA (reference sequence). CDR3 loop: CSVRSPDTQYF. As DNA, the CDR3 is TGCAGTGTCAGATCCCCAGATACGCAGTATTTT.

This clonotype was counted between two and nine times. V is TRBV20-1 and J is TRBJ2-7; TRBD1 might be the D (5 bases). V lost 1 base and J 3 bases, leaving 7 bases between the germline ends. The germline gives CDR1 DFQATT, CDR2 SNEGSKA (reference sequence). The CDR3 totals 12 residues. CDR3 in amino acids: CSARARGYEQYV. CDR3 nucleotides: TGCAGTGCTAGAGCAAGGGGCTACGAGCAGTACGTC.

This clonotype showed up many times. The chain links TRBV6-2 or TRBV6-3 to TRBJ2-7, with TRBD1 identical over 9 bases. Germline V gives CDR1 MNHEY, CDR2 SVGEGT. With V trimmed by 5 bases and J by 5 bases, 7 bases remained unmatched. There are 14 residues in the CDR3. CDR3 amino acids: CASSGQGLPNEQYV. In nucleotides, the CDR3 is TGTGCCAGCAGTGGACAGGGGCTACCAAACGAGCAGTACGTC.

The chain uses TRBV6-1 and TRBJ1-2; 9 positions match TRBD1. V was clipped by 7 bases and J by 6 bases; unmatched bases: 6. Per germline, CDR1 MNHNS and CDR2 SASEGT. The CDR3 runs 13 residues. The CDR3 loop reads CASKKQGAHGYTF. CDR3 DNA: TGTGCCAGCAAGAAACAGGGGGCGCATGGCTACACCTTC.

A few counts support this clonotype. V and J are TRBV28 and TRBJ1-2; D possibly corresponds to TRBD1 (5 bases). Germline CDR1 reads MDHEN; CDR2 reads SYDVKM. The CDR3 sequence is 15 residues long. V lost 7 bases and J lost 1, with 16 bases in between. DNA for the CDR3: TGTGCCAGCACGTCTACGGCAGGGCTTAACTATGGCTACACCTTC. This codes for CASTSTAGLNYGYTF.

The CDR3 sequence is CSVGGNVGNEQFF. As DNA, the CDR3 is TGCAGCGTTGGCGGCAACGTGGGCAATGAGCAGTTCTTC. The V call is TRBV29-1, the J call TRBJ2-1; D is uncertain. V lost 4 bases, J lost 6 bases, and 13 bases lay in between. This CDR3 comprises 13 residues. Germline V CDR1 and CDR2: SQVTM, ANQGSEA.

Written as DNA, the CDR3 is TGCGCCAGCAGCTTGGTCAGACAGGGGGCCGCAGATACGCAGTATTTT. Translated: CASSLVRQGAADTQYF. The chain uses TRBV5-1 and TRBJ2-3; 10 nucleotides agree with TRBD1. In germline, CDR1 is SGHRS, CDR2 YFSETQ. CDR3 length: 16 amino acids. V shed 0 bases and J 4 bases; nucleotides not matched to a gene: 5.

Only a few counts were recorded for this clonotype. The chain has TRBV7-9 and TRBJ2-2; 9 bases align to TRBD2. Germline CDR1 reads SEHNR; CDR2 reads FQNEAQ (reference sequence). The trim removed 5 bases at V and 7 bases at J, leaving 8 bases unmatched. The CDR3 runs to 15 residues. This chain's CDR3 is CASSLSGRNGGELFF. In nucleotides, the CDR3 is TGTGCCAGCAGCCTCAGCGGGAGGAATGGCGGGGAGCTGTTTTTT.

V and J are TRBV7-9 and TRBJ2-1; possibly TRBD1 for D (5 bases). The CDR3 is made up of 14 amino acids. Trimming removed 8 bases from V and 0 bases from J, with 11 bases in between. CDR1 and CDR2 (germline): SEHNR, FQNEAQ (reference sequence). The CDR3 DNA is TGTGCCAGCCTACAGGTAGTCTCCTACAATGAGCAGTTCTTC. It is translated as CASLQVVSYNEQFF.